These T cell receptor beta chains were read from a single sample in a study of shared clonotypes between healthy human individuals. Sequencing used immunoSEQ multiplex PCR; TCRdb keeps in-frame clones, though not all of them. The sample has about 520,000 clones, around 73% seen once. The sequencing input was PBMCs. Receptors were obtained from a woman aged 40 to 50 in good health. Some clones in this sample may be carry-over from other donors' samples. The CDR3 runs from the conserved cysteine through the conserved F or W. The D gene is left open where the match is weak. A row's size may be missing; if present it is once, few, many or a size class.

CDR3 length	clone size	V gene	D gene	J gene	CDR3 DNA	CDR3 protein
14	many	TRBV25-1	-	TRBJ1-1	TGTGCCAGCAGTAAACCAGGGGTTACCACTGAAGCTTTCTTT	CASSKPGVTTEAFF
15	few	TRBV30	TRBD2	TRBJ2-7	TGTGCCTGGAGTGTGGGACTAGCGGGAGGCTACGAGCAGTACTTC	CAWSVGLAGGYEQYF
15	-	TRBV9	-	TRBJ1-5	TGTGCCAGCAGCGCCACAGATGCAGAGGCTGAGACCCAGCATTTT	CASSATDAEAETQHF
15	-	TRBV7-7	-	TRBJ2-7	TGTGCCAGCAGCTTATCACCGGGACTTTCCTACGAGCAGTACTTC	CASSLSPGLSYEQYF
16	-	TRBV7-8	TRBD1	TRBJ2-1	TGTGCCAGCAGCTTAGGGCCCGACAGGGCCAACAATGAGCAGTTCTTC	CASSLGPDRANNEQFF
15	-	TRBV7-6	-	TRBJ1-3	TGTGCCAGCAGCTTAGGAAGGGCTTTGGAAAACACCATATATTTT	CASSLGRALENTIYF
12	-	TRBV7-6	-	TRBJ1-5	TGTGCCAGCAGCTTATTGGGAGGCCCCCAGCATTTT	CASSLLGGPQHF
15	once	TRBV6-6	-	TRBJ2-1	TGTGCCAGCAGTTACCCAGGGGCCGGGAGCGATGAGCAGTTCTTC	CASSYPGAGSDEQFF
16	-	TRBV28	TRBD2	TRBJ2-5	TGTGCCAGCACCTACCACCCCGGGGGGTCACAAGAGACCCAGTACTTC	CASTYHPGGSQETQYF
15	-	TRBV5-1	-	TRBJ2-1	TGCGCCAGCAGCGGAATAGGCCAGGGGTCGGGTGAGCAGTTCTTC	CASSGIGQGSGEQFF
15	-	TRBV5-4	-	TRBJ1-1	TGTGCCAGCAGCCCCCAGCCAGGAGAAAACACTGAAGCTTTCTTT	CASSPQPGENTEAFF
14	few	TRBV2	TRBD1	TRBJ1-2	TGTGCCAGCAGTCGTCTACAGGGGGCAGGTGGCTACACCTTC	CASSRLQGAGGYTF
14	-	TRBV7-3	-	TRBJ1-2	TGTGCCAGCAGCTTAGACGCGAATTCTTATGGCTACACCTTC	CASSLDANSYGYTF
13	-	TRBV6-1	-	TRBJ2-7	TGTGCCAGCAGTGCGACACCAGTCTACGAGCAGTACTTC	CASSATPVYEQYF
16	-	TRBV4-1	-	TRBJ1-2	TGCGCCAGCAGCCTACCTCCGGGGAGGGGCCCTTATGGCTACACCTTC	CASSLPPGRGPYGYTF
16	many	TRBV6-6	TRBD1	TRBJ2-2	TGTGCCAGCTCCGGGACAGGGGTCGGTCTCACCGGGGAGCTGTTTTTT	CASSGTGVGLTGELFF
13	-	TRBV5-1	-	TRBJ2-7	TGCGCCAGCAGCTGGGACGGATCCTACGAGCAGTACTTC	CASSWDGSYEQYF
14	once	TRBV7-9	-	TRBJ1-3	TGTGCCAGCAGCTTAGGGACCACTGGAAACACCATATATTTT	CASSLGTTGNTIYF
16	-	TRBV9	-	TRBJ2-2	TGTGCCAGCAGCGTACGGGCGGCCTTGAACACCGGGGAGCTGTTTTTT	CASSVRAALNTGELFF
16	-	TRBV5-1	-	TRBJ2-1	TGCGCCAGCAGCTTGGCAGGGGGGGCCCCCTACAATGAGCAGTTCTTC	CASSLAGGAPYNEQFF
15	-	TRBV28	-	TRBJ1-2	TGTGCCAGCAGACCCGTAGGTTCTCGGAGTTATGGCTACACCTTC	CASRPVGSRSYGYTF
14	few	TRBV30	TRBD2	TRBJ2-5	TGTGCCTGGAGTGATCTAGCGGGAGTAGAGACCCAGTACTTC	CAWSDLAGVETQYF
12	many	TRBV11-2	-	TRBJ2-1	TGTGCCAGCAGCTTCTCCTACAATGAGCAGTTCTTC	CASSFSYNEQFF
15	many	TRBV6-4	-	TRBJ2-2	TGTGCCAGCAGTGACTCGTCAAGGACTGCCGGGGAGCTGTTTTTT	CASSDSSRTAGELFF
17	-	TRBV15	TRBD1	TRBJ1-5	TGTGCCACCAGCACGGGGACAGGGCCCGTTAGCAATCAGCCCCAGCATTTT	CATSTGTGPVSNQPQHF
13	-	TRBV7-9	-	TRBJ2-3	TGTGCCAGCAGCAACCCCAGCACAGATACGCAGTATTTT	CASSNPSTDTQYF
14	-	TRBV10-3	-	TRBJ2-5	TGTGCCATCAGCCAAGGCCAGCACCAAGAGACCCAGTACTTC	CAISQGQHQETQYF
15	-	TRBV30	TRBD1	TRBJ1-6	TGTGCCTGGAGGAATGACAGGGTCCCTAATTCACCCCTCCACTTT	CAWRNDRVPNSPLHF
13	-	TRBV6-6	-	TRBJ1-5	TGTGCCAGCAGTTACACCCAGGATCAGCCCCAGCATTTT	CASSYTQDQPQHF
16	-	TRBV18	TRBD2	TRBJ2-3	TGTGCCAGCTCAGAACTTATAGCGGGAGGCACAGATACGCAGTATTTT	CASSELIAGGTDTQYF
14	-	TRBV6-1	-	TRBJ2-7	TGTGCCAGCACTCCCCGAGGGGAACAGGCAGAGCAGTACTTC	CASTPRGEQAEQYF
16	-	TRBV15	-	TRBJ1-4	TGTGCCACCAGCAGAGGACGGGAAGGGGATAATGAAAAACTGTTTTTT	CATSRGREGDNEKLFF
15	-	TRBV27	TRBD2	TRBJ2-5	TGTGCCAGCAGTCATGGACTAGCGGGAGATGAGACCCAGTACTTC	CASSHGLAGDETQYF
13	-	TRBV2	-	TRBJ2-4	TGTGCCAGCAGTGAGGGGACCTGGGACATTCAGTACTTC	CASSEGTWDIQYF
13	-	TRBV7-2	-	TRBJ2-7	TGTGCCAGCAGCTCCCGGACCGTCTACGAGCAGTACTTC	CASSSRTVYEQYF
14	-	TRBV15	TRBD2	TRBJ2-1	TGTGCCACCAGCAGAGCCGGACTAGTTTATGAGCAGTTCTTC	CATSRAGLVYEQFF
12	-	TRBV6-1	-	TRBJ1-1	TGTGCCAGCAGTGGGCGATCCGGGGAAGCTTTCTTT	CASSGRSGEAFF
14	few	TRBV7-2	-	TRBJ2-7	TGTGCCAGCAGAAAAACGTCTAGCGTTTACGAGCAGTACTTC	CASRKTSSVYEQYF
15	-	TRBV6-4	TRBD1	TRBJ2-3	TGTGCCAGCAGTCCAGGGGGCGCGAGGGCAGATACGCAGTATTTT	CASSPGGARADTQYF
17	-	TRBV4-2	TRBD2	TRBJ2-4	TGTGCCAGCAGCCAAGGACTAGCGGGCCCGACCAGAAACATTCAGTACTTC	CASSQGLAGPTRNIQYF
11	once	TRBV28	-	TRBJ2-7	TGTGCCACGGACGGCCCCTACGAGCAGTACTTC	CATDGPYEQYF
14	-	TRBV5-1	-	TRBJ2-7	TGCGCCAGCAGCTTGGACAGGCGGGCCTACGAGCAGTACTTC	CASSLDRRAYEQYF
13	-	TRBV19	-	TRBJ1-3	TGTGCCACCACCGACAGACTTGGAAACACCATATATTTT	CATTDRLGNTIYF
15	-	TRBV7-2	-	TRBJ2-1	TGTGCCAGCACCCGGTTAGGGGGAACCTACAATGAGCAGTTCTTC	CASTRLGGTYNEQFF
14	many	TRBV7-8	-	TRBJ1-2	TGTGCCAGCAGCCCTAGGGGGGGTACCCATGGCTACACCTTC	CASSPRGGTHGYTF
14	-	TRBV7-3	-	TRBJ2-2	TGTGCCAGCAGGTCCCAAGGGACCCGCGGGGAGCTGTTTTTT	CASRSQGTRGELFF
14	-	TRBV28	-	TRBJ1-1	TGTGCCAGCAGGGCGGGGGGACAGAACACTGAAGCTTTCTTT	CASRAGGQNTEAFF
12	-	TRBV2	-	TRBJ2-2	TGTGCCAGTAAAAGAAACACCGGGGAGCTGTTTTTT	CASKRNTGELFF
16	-	TRBV19	TRBD1	TRBJ2-3	TGTGCCAGTAGTCCCGGTCCCGGGACAGTCACAGATACGCAGTATTTT	CASSPGPGTVTDTQYF
17	-	TRBV4-2	TRBD1	TRBJ1-1	TGTGCCAGCAGCCAGGCCTACTTACAGGGGGTGAACACTGAAGCTTTCTTT	CASSQAYLQGVNTEAFF
15	-	TRBV6-5	TRBD2	TRBJ2-7	TGTGCCAGCAGTCGATCGGGACTAGCGACCCACGAGCAGTACTTC	CASSRSGLATHEQYF
15	-	TRBV5-4	-	TRBJ2-7	TGTGCCAGCAGCTTGTTTGGGACTTATCCCTACGAGCAGTACTTC	CASSLFGTYPYEQYF